This TCR beta chain came from a study of blood T cell repertoires in COVID-19. Overall study: Sources were T cells, B-cell-depleted T cells, or PBMCs; the material itself was cDNA or gDNA.

Sequencing was performed with immunoSEQ multiplex PCR; in TCRdb, only in-frame clones are kept and a portion is missing. The table records more than 200,000 clones, about 86% of them present only once. Germline CDR1 is SGHTA and CDR2 is FQGNSA. This CDR3 contains 15 residues. V lost 1 base and J 4 bases, leaving 11 bases between the germline ends. This sequence was found in a woman in her 50s with COVID-19, enrolled during active disease. Sequenced sample: peripheral blood. This chain connects TRBV7-2 to TRBJ1-5; D call uncertain. In nucleotides, the CDR3 is TGTGCCAGCAGCTTAGTATCGGGGAGTAATCAGCCCCAGCATTTT. It codes for CASSLVSGSNQPQHF.